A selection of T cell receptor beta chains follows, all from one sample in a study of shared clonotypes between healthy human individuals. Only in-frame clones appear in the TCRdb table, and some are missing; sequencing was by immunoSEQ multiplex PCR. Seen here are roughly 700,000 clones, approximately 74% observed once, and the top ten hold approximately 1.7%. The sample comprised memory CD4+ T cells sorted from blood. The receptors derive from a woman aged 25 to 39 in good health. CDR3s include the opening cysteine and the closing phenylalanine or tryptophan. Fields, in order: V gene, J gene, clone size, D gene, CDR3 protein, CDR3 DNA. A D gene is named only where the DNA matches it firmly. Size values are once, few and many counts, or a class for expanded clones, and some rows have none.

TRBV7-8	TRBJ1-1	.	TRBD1	CASSSTGGLDTEAFF	TGTGCCAGCAGCTCTACAGGGGGCTTGGACACTGAAGCTTTCTTT
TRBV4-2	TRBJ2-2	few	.	CASGKGEGATGELFF	TGTGCCAGCGGGAAGGGCGAGGGCGCCACCGGGGAGCTGTTTTTT
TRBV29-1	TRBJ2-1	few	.	CSVEGLGSAPAADEQFF	TGCAGCGTTGAAGGTTTAGGGTCCGCTCCCGCGGCGGATGAGCAGTTCTTC
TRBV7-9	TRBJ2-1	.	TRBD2	CASSEGLAAYNEQFF	TGTGCCAGCAGCGAGGGACTAGCGGCGTACAATGAGCAGTTCTTC
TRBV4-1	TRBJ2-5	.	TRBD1	CASSHLKAGGKETQYF	TGCGCCAGCAGCCACTTGAAGGCAGGGGGCAAAGAGACCCAGTACTTC
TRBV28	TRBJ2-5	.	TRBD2	CASSLGTSGRLKTQYF	TGTGCCAGCAGTTTGGGGACTAGCGGGAGGTTAAAGACCCAGTACTTC
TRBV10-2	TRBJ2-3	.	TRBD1	CASSRQGPPDTQYF	TGCGCCAGCAGTCGACAGGGGCCGCCCGATACGCAGTATTTT
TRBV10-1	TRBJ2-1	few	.	CASSANRDGILGQFF	TGCGCCAGCAGTGCCAACAGGGACGGGATTTTAGGGCAGTTCTTC
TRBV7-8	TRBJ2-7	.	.	CASSPRLLSSYEQYF	TGTGCCAGCAGTCCCAGGTTACTTAGCTCCTACGAGCAGTACTTC
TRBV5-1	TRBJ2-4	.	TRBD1	CASSATGDAGNIQYF	TGCGCCAGCAGCGCTACAGGGGATGCGGGTAACATTCAGTACTTC
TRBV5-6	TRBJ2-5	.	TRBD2	CASSPRTSGVWTQYF	TGTGCCAGCAGCCCCAGGACTAGCGGGGTCTGGACCCAGTACTTC
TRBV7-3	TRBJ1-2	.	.	CASSYAGRPYTF	TGTGCCAGCAGCTACGCGGGACGTCCCTACACCTTC
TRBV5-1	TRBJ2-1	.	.	CASSTQLSRLVYNEQFF	TGCGCCAGCAGTACCCAGCTGTCCAGACTAGTCTACAATGAGCAGTTCTTC
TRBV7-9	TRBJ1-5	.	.	CASTAGPNQPQHF	TGTGCCAGTACGGCGGGGCCAAATCAGCCCCAGCATTTT
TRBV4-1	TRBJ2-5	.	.	CASSQGQGAETQYF	TGCGCCAGCAGCCAAGGTCAAGGGGCAGAGACCCAGTACTTC
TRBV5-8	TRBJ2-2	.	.	CASSLVGHSNTGELFF	TGTGCCAGCAGCTTGGTTGGACATTCGAACACCGGGGAGCTGTTTTTT
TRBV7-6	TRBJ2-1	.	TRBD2	CASSSRASGTTNEQFF	TGTGCCAGCAGCTCTAGGGCTAGCGGGACTACAAATGAGCAGTTCTTC
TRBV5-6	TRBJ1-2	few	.	CASSWRFASAGYTF	TGTGCCAGCAGCTGGAGATTTGCAAGCGCTGGCTACACCTTC
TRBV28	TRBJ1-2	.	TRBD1	CASSQPGQGGGYTF	TGTGCCAGCAGCCAACCCGGACAGGGCGGAGGCTACACCTTC
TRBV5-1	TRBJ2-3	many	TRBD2	CASGLAGVFADTQYF	TGCGCCAGCGGACTAGCGGGAGTGTTCGCAGATACGCAGTATTTT
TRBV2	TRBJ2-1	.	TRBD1	CASRPGGGADNEQFF	TGTGCCAGCAGGCCAGGGGGCGGGGCAGACAATGAGCAGTTCTTC
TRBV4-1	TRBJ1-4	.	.	CASSQPATNEKLFF	TGCGCCAGCAGCCAGCCCGCAACTAATGAAAAACTGTTTTTT
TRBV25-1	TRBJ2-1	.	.	CASSEYAADLYNEQFF	TGTGCCAGCAGTGAATATGCGGCAGACCTCTACAATGAGCAGTTCTTC
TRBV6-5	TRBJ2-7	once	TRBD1	CASSYSAAGGHEQYF	TGTGCCAGCAGTTACAGTGCGGCAGGGGGCCACGAGCAGTACTTC
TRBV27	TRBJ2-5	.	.	CASSFRLAHQETQYF	TGTGCCAGCAGTTTTCGTCTAGCGCATCAAGAGACCCAGTACTTC
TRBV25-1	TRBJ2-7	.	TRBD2	CASSVTMGEGTGTYEQYF	TGTGCCAGCAGTGTGACGATGGGGGAGGGAACTGGAACCTACGAGCAGTACTTC